Listed here are 28 T cell receptor beta chains from one sample, sequenced in a study of T cell responses to AZD1222 COVID-19 vaccine (dated by TCRdb to the early 2020s). The library was prepared using the immunoSEQ multiplex PCR assay. The source is immuneACCESS, and TCRdb retained only in-frame sequences with V and J called. Part of the clones is not carried over; for the studies checked, unresolved V genes explain less than half of this, and the remainder is unexplained. For this sample there are 150,000 or so clones; around 90% appear just once. Around 6.3% of the sample is in the top ten clones. The time point label, read with the paper, signifies: about 28 days (+/-7) after the second vaccine dose. Sequencing was performed on peripheral blood, taken 28 days after the second AZD1222 dose. The receptors originated from an adult who received the AZD1222 COVID-19 vaccine.

J is TRBJ2-3 and V is TRBV10-2; 12 positions match TRBD2. Germline V gives CDR1 WSHSY, CDR2 SAAADI. After removal of 3 bases from V and 6 bases from J, the junction contained 10 bases not matched to a gene. CDR3 size: 17 residues. CDR3 DNA: TGCGCCAGCAGTGATCGACTAGCGGGGGACCTCGGGGATACGCAGTATTTT. Amino acid sequence: CASSDRLAGDLGDTQYF.

To note about this clone: One end of the junction varies from germline; a read error may be responsible. The V gene is TRBV2, the J gene TRBJ2-7; 7 bases align to TRBD1. CDR3 length equals 13 residues. Germline V gene lookup returns CDR1 SNHLY and CDR2 FYNNEI. CDR3 bases: TGTGCCAGTAGTGGGGACAGCCTTAGAGAGCAGTACTTC. Its protein product is CASSGDSLREQYF.

This chain connects TRBV11-2 to TRBJ1-1; unclear D gene. Trimming pared 6 bases from V and 5 bases from J, leaving 10 bases between. The CDR3 is 12 amino acids. The germline V gene has CDR1 SGHAT and CDR2 FQNNGV. CDR3 sequence reads: CASSPRLTEAFF. For the CDR3, the DNA is TGTGCCAGCAGTCCTCGTTTGACTGAAGCTTTCTTT.

This chain links TRBV7-9 with TRBJ1-5; D not resolved. This CDR3 has 15 residues. Trimming cost V 5 bases and J 0 bases, with 11 bases left between them. CDR1 is SEHNR and CDR2 is FQNEAQ in the germline V gene (reference sequence). The CDR3 loop is CASSQDGYSNQPQHF. CDR3 nucleotides: TGTGCCAGCAGCCAGGACGGGTATAGCAATCAGCCCCAGCATTTT.

V usage is TRBV6-5 and J usage is TRBJ1-6; D not resolved. The V gene's germline CDR1 is MNHEY and CDR2 SVGAGI. This CDR3 spans 13 amino acids. Trimming removed 8 bases at V and 5 bases at J, with 10 bases between. The CDR3 here is CASHLMDNSPLHF. The CDR3 DNA is TGTGCCAGCCATTTGATGGATAATTCACCCCTCCACTTT.

The chain combines TRBV29-1 with TRBJ2-5; a weak D match, TRBD1 (7 bases). The CDR3 covers 13 residues. Germline values: CDR1 SQVTM, CDR2 ANQGSEA. V lost 1 base to trimming and J lost 3 bases, with 9 bases between them. The CDR3 region has the DNA TGCAGCGTTGAAGGCAGGGGGGAAGAGACCCAGTACTTC. It yields the protein CSVEGRGEETQYF.

V usage is TRBV19 and J usage is TRBJ1-4, with 7 bases that match TRBD1. Germline V lookup: CDR1 LNHDA, CDR2 SQIVND (reference sequence). The trim removed 4 bases at V and 4 bases at J, leaving 9 bases unmatched. This CDR3 has 16 amino acids. The CDR3 region is CASSNSPGQLNEKLFF. CDR3 sequence (DNA): TGTGCCAGTAGTAACTCCCCGGGACAGCTTAATGAAAAACTGTTTTTT. The variable domain in full, with the rest retrieved from reference TRBV19 and TRBJ1-4, is DGGITQSPKYLFRKEGQNVTLSCEQNLNHDAMYWYRQDPGQGLRLIYYSQIVNDFQKGDIAEGYSVSREKKESFPLTVTSAQKNPTAFYLCASSNSPGQLNEKLFFGSGTQLSVL.

The chain employs TRBV9 and TRBJ2-3; possible D gene TRBD2, 6 bases. The CDR3 runs 15 residues. Germline CDR1 SGDLS, CDR2 YYNGEE. Trimming pared 3 bases from V and 5 bases from J, leaving 16 bases between. This chain's CDR3 is CASSAGLTSVDTQYF. CDR3 bases: TGTGCCAGCAGCGCGGGACTTACTTCGGTAGATACGCAGTATTTT. Filled out from reference TRBV9 and TRBJ2-3, the complete variable domain reads DSGVTQTPKHLITATGQRVTLRCSPRSGDLSVYWYQQSLDQGLQFLIQYYNGEERAKGNILERFSAQQFPDLHSELNLSSLELGDSALYFCASSAGLTSVDTQYFGPGTRLTVL.

V usage is TRBV30 and J usage is TRBJ1-5, with D unresolved. The CDR3 spans 13 residues. Deletions cut 0 bases from V and 0 bases from J, with 3 bases between. Germline V lookup: CDR1 GTSNPN, CDR2 SVGIG (reference sequence). This chain's CDR3 is CAWSVLSNQPQHF. In DNA, the CDR3 is TGTGCCTGGAGTGTACTTAGCAATCAGCCCCAGCATTTT.

The chain joins TRBV27 to TRBJ2-2; no clear D. This CDR3 has 14 amino acids. Germline V CDR1 and CDR2: MNHEY, SMNVEV (reference sequence). Trimming cost V 5 bases and J 1 base, with 8 bases left between them. CDR3 nucleotide sequence: TGTGCCAGCAGTCACCGACAGAACACCGGGGAGCTGTTTTTT. Translated, it gives CASSHRQNTGELFF.

The chain is built from TRBV6-5 and TRBJ2-2; D remains ambiguous. CDR3 length: 11 residues. CDR1 is MNHEY, CDR2 SVGAGI, per germline. V lost 5 bases and J 6 bases, leaving 4 bases between the germline ends. Here the CDR3 reads CASSPPGELFF. The CDR3 DNA is TGTGCCAGCAGTCCCCCCGGGGAGCTGTTTTTT.

This clone appeared once. V is TRBV24-1 and J is TRBJ2-1; 7 nucleotides line up with TRBD1. CDR3 length: 16 residues. Germline trimming cut 5 bases from V and 6 bases from J; bases unmatched to any gene: 12. Germline V lookup: CDR1 KGHDR, CDR2 SFDVKD. The CDR3 is CATSARRATGTNEQFF. The CDR3 nucleotides read TGTGCCACCAGTGCTCGTCGGGCGACAGGGACCAATGAGCAGTTCTTC.

The CDR3 region is CATKGEGQGFANTGELFF. The CDR3 DNA reads TGTGCCACGAAAGGTGAGGGACAGGGGTTCGCGAACACCGGGGAGCTGTTTTTT. The gene calls are TRBV10-3 and TRBJ2-2; 10 nucleotides line up with TRBD1. Germline V gene sequence: CDR1 ENHRY, CDR2 SYGVKD. The CDR3 spans 18 residues. Trimming removed 10 bases from V and 0 bases from J; junction bases left unmatched: 14.

The chain has TRBV6-4 and TRBJ2-3; 8 bases line up with TRBD2. CDR1 and CDR2 (germline): MRHNA, SNTAGT. The CDR3 extends over 14 amino acids. Trimming cost V 6 bases and J 2 bases; bases outside gene matches: 4. The CDR3 here is CASRLAASTDTQYF. In nucleotides, the CDR3 is TGTGCCAGCAGACTAGCGGCCTCCACAGATACGCAGTATTTT.

V gene TRBV28 combines with J gene TRBJ2-7; TRBD2 aligns across 8 bases. V lost 6 bases to trimming and J lost 3 bases; unmatched junction nucleotides: 4. The CDR3 has 13 amino acids. CDR1 is MDHEN and CDR2 is SYDVKM in the germline V gene. CDR3 sequence: CASRPGLDYEQYF. DNA of the CDR3: TGTGCCAGCAGACCGGGACTAGACTACGAGCAGTACTTC. The full variable domain, in which reference TRBV28 and TRBJ2-7 provide the parts outside the CDR3, is DVKVTQSSRYLVKRTGEKVFLECVQDMDHENMFWYRQDPGLGLRLIYFSYDVKMKEKGDIPEGYSVSREKKERFSLILESASTNQTSMYLCASRPGLDYEQYFGPGTRLTVT.

V gene TRBV19 combines with J gene TRBJ1-2, with 7 bases fitting TRBD1. J lost 5 bases, V lost 6 bases, and 9 bases had no gene match. Germline V gene sequence: CDR1 LNHDA, CDR2 SQIVND (reference sequence). The CDR3 runs 14 residues. CDR3 in amino acids: CASRVNRGRYGYTF. DNA of the CDR3: TGTGCCAGTAGGGTAAACAGGGGACGGTATGGCTACACCTTC.

The V and J genes are TRBV10-3 and TRBJ2-7, with TRBD1 matching over 9 bases. Germline trimming cut 9 bases from V and 6 bases from J; bases unmatched to any gene: 12. This CDR3 is built from 14 residues. CDR1 is ENHRY and CDR2 is SYGVKD in the germline V gene. CDR3 DNA sequence: TGTGCCATTAGTACACCGGGACAGGGACTCGAGCAGTACTTC. It codes for CAISTPGQGLEQYF.

Written as DNA, the CDR3 is TGTGCCACTTGGGACAGGGGGTCCGGGGAGCTGTTTTTT. This codes for CATWDRGSGELFF. The chain combines TRBV19 with TRBJ2-2; 11 bases are shared with TRBD1. After removal of 10 bases from V and 6 bases from J, the junction contained 4 bases not matched to a gene. Germline CDR1 LNHDA, CDR2 SQIVND (reference sequence). The CDR3 length is 13 residues.

The chain combines TRBV25-1 with TRBJ2-3, with D tentatively TRBD2 (6 bases). This CDR3 region has 14 residues. From germline, CDR1 is MGHDK and CDR2 SYGVNS. V lost 6 bases and J lost 2, with 12 bases in between. CDR3 amino acids: CASRRLGHTDTQYF. In DNA, the CDR3 is TGTGCCAGCAGACGACTAGGCCACACAGATACGCAGTATTTT.

The chain carries TRBV30 and TRBJ1-5, with a tentative D call TRBD1 (6 bases). Looked up from germline, CDR1 is GTSNPN and CDR2 is SVGIG (reference sequence). This CDR3 region has 13 residues. The V and J ends lost 3 bases and 3 bases respectively, with 9 bases between them. CDR3 bases: TGTGCCTGGAGCCACAGGGACAATCAGCCCCAGCATTTT. Translating gives CAWSHRDNQPQHF.

This clone was seen only once. The J gene is TRBJ1-2, the V gene TRBV6-5, with TRBD1 matching over 7 bases. The CDR3 loop spans 13 amino acids. Per the germline V gene, CDR1 is MNHEY and CDR2 is SVGAGI. Unmatched junction bases numbered 5, after V lost 8 bases and J lost 2 bases. CDR3 sequence: CASESQGNYGYTF. The CDR3, as DNA: TGTGCCAGCGAATCACAGGGGAACTATGGCTACACCTTC.

The V call is TRBV23-1, the J call TRBJ2-7; D call uncertain. TRBV23-1 is assigned to the ORF class and has an uncertain function. The V and J ends lost 3 bases and 1 base respectively, with 10 bases between them. CDR3 length: 14 residues. Here the CDR3 reads CASSHRDISYEQYF. CDR3 DNA: TGCGCCAGCAGTCACCGTGACATTTCCTACGAGCAGTACTTC.

This clone was seen a handful of times. This chain links TRBV3-1 (or the pseudogene TRBV3-2) with TRBJ2-7; 7 bases map to TRBD2. The V gene end was trimmed by 3 bases and the J gene end by 6 bases; junction bases not matched to a gene: 5. The CDR3 is 13 amino acids. CDR1 and CDR2 from the germline V gene are LGHDT and YNNKEL (reference sequence). This CDR3 is CASSHRLAAEQYF. In DNA form, the CDR3 reads TGTGCCAGCAGCCATAGACTAGCAGCCGAGCAGTACTTC.

The chain uses TRBV12-3 or TRBV12-4 and TRBJ1-2; D gene unclear. Trimming took 1 base from V and 6 from J, leaving 3 bases between them. This CDR3 spans 11 amino acids. In DNA form, the CDR3 reads TGTGCCAGCAGTTTAGGGAATGGCTACACCTTC. Its protein product is CASSLGNGYTF.

V usage is TRBV18 and J usage is TRBJ2-1; D ambiguous. This CDR3 has 15 residues. The germline CDR1 and CDR2 sequences are KGHSH and LQKENI. V lost 1 base, J lost 0 bases, and 7 bases lay in between. The CDR3 here is CASSPLQSSYNEQFF. The CDR3 nucleotides read TGTGCCAGCTCACCACTACAAAGCTCCTACAATGAGCAGTTCTTC.

V and J are TRBV2 and TRBJ2-5, with TRBD1 matching over 11 bases. This CDR3 spans 15 amino acids. The junction had 7 bases not matched to a gene; V was cut back by 6 bases and J by 4 bases. Germline V CDR1 and CDR2: SNHLY, FYNNEI. CDR3 sequence reads: CASRGDRGIGETQYF. The DNA for the CDR3 is TGTGCCAGCAGGGGGGACAGGGGGATAGGAGAGACCCAGTACTTC.

The chain employs TRBV4-1 and TRBJ2-7; D unresolved. V dropped 1 base and J dropped 1 base, with 11 bases sitting between them. The CDR3 extends over 15 amino acids. Germline V lookup: CDR1 MGHRA, CDR2 YSYEKL. This chain's CDR3 is CASSQGFGRSYEQYF. In DNA, the CDR3 is TGCGCCAGCAGCCAAGGGTTTGGCAGATCCTACGAGCAGTACTTC.

This clone was found many times. The chain has TRBV27 and TRBJ1-4, with TRBD1 matching over 9 bases. J lost 4 bases, V lost 5 bases, and 14 bases had no gene match. CDR1 and CDR2 from the germline V gene are MNHEY and SMNVEV (reference sequence). The length of the CDR3 is 18 residues. The CDR3: CASSPTGTGRNINEKLFF. The CDR3 DNA reads TGTGCCAGCAGTCCTACCGGGACAGGGAGGAACATTAATGAAAAACTGTTTTTT.